Reported below is one TCR beta chain. The antigen is not known. Constant-segment primers served in 5'RACE that generated TCR alpha and TCR beta cDNA libraries bearing sample barcodes and UMIs. TCRdb independently ran MiXCR on the 5' RACE reads; one entry per CDR3 protein. The sample includes roughly 560,000 distinct CDR3 sequences, around 21% of them seen just once. This specimen comes from a study of T-cell memory formation after mild COVID-19. Study as a whole: In these data, TCR clusters were largely donor specific. Study observations and caveats: While clones contracting from day 15 to 85 were balanced between CD4 and CD8, later expanders leaned CD4+.

The CDR3 is made up of 15 amino acids. Germline values: CDR1 KGHSH, CDR2 LQKENI. J gave up 4 bases and V 7 bases, and 12 bases lay outside the gene matches. Sequencing was performed on PBMCs or a T cell subset sorted from them (not recorded which). The chain links TRBV18 to TRBJ2-7; 8 bases match TRBD1. The TCR comes from an adult woman who had mild COVID-19 (a few samples of this study predate the infection). Cell type and time point are not known. CDR3 coding DNA: TGTGCCAGCTTAACCCCCCGAACAGGGGGGTACGAGCAGTACTTC. This codes for CASLTPRTGGYEQYF.